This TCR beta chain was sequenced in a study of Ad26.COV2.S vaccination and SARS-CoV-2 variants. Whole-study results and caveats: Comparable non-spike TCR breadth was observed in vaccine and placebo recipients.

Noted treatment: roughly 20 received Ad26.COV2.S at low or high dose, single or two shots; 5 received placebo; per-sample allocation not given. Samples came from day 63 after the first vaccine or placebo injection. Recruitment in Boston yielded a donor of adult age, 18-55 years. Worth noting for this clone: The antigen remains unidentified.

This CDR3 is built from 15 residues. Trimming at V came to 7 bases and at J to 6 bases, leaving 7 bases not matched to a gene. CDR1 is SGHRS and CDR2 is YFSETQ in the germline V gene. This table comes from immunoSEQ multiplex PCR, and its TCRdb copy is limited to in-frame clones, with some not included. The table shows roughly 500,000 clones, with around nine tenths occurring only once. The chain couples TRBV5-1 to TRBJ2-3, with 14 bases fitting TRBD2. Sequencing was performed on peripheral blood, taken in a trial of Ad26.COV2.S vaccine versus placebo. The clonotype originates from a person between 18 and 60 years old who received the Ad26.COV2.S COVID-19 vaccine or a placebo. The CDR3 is CASGGLAGGLDTQYF. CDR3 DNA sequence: TGCGCCAGCGGCGGACTAGCGGGAGGTCTGGATACGCAGTATTTT.